These 3 T cell receptor beta chains were all obtained from the same sample, sequenced in a study of CD8 T cells in Susac syndrome. Reverse transcription of about 0.45 to 1 ug RNA used random hexamers. Via MiXCR, TCRdb re-called the immunoSEQ multiplex PCR reads, giving one row per CDR3 protein. The sample holds roughly 120,000 distinct CDR3 sequences, about 94% seen once. Input material: CD4+ T cells from PBMCs. The receptors derive from a human donor in good health.

The chain recombines TRBV19 with TRBJ2-3, with D possibly being TRBD2 (5 bases). The CDR3 spans 15 residues. V was cut by 4 bases and J by 2 bases, with 13 bases left in between. Germline CDR1 LNHDA, CDR2 SQIVND (reference sequence). The CDR3 reads CASSTSERTTDTQYF. The CDR3 DNA reads as TGTGCCAGTAGTACCTCCGAGCGGACCACAGATACGCAGTATTTT.

The CDR3 DNA reads as TGTGCCAGCAGCTTAGGCGCGCACTACGAGCAGTACTTC. Its protein product is CASSLGAHYEQYF. The chain links TRBV11-2 to TRBJ2-7; D unclear. Trimming cost V 1 base and J 3 bases, with 7 bases left between them. Germline-derived CDR1 and CDR2 are SGHAT and FQNNGV. This CDR3 has 13 amino acids.

The chain uses TRBV10-3 and TRBJ1-2, with TRBD1 identical over 10 bases. The trim removed 6 bases at V and 0 bases at J, leaving 7 bases unmatched. Germline V gene data show CDR1 as ENHRY and CDR2 as SYGVKD. The CDR3 runs 16 residues. The CDR3 bases are TGTGCCATCAGCACCGGGACAGGGGAGACTAACTATGGCTACACCTTC. Its translation is CAISTGTGETNYGYTF.